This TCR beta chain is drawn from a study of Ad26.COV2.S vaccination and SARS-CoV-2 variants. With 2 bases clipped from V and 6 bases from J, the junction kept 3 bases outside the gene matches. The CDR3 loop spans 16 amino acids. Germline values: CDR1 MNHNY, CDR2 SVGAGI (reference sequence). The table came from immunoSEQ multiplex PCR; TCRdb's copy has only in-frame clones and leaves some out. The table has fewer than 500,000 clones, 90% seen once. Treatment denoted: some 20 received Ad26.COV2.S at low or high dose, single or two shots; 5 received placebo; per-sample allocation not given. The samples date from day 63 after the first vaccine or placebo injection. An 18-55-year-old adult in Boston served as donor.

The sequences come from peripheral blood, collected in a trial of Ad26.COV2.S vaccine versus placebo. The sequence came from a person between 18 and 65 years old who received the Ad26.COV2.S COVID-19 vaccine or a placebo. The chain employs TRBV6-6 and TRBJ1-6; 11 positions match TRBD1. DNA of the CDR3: TGTGCCAGCAGTTACCTCGGGACAGGGGGTAATTCACCCCTCCACTTT. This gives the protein CASSYLGTGGNSPLHF.